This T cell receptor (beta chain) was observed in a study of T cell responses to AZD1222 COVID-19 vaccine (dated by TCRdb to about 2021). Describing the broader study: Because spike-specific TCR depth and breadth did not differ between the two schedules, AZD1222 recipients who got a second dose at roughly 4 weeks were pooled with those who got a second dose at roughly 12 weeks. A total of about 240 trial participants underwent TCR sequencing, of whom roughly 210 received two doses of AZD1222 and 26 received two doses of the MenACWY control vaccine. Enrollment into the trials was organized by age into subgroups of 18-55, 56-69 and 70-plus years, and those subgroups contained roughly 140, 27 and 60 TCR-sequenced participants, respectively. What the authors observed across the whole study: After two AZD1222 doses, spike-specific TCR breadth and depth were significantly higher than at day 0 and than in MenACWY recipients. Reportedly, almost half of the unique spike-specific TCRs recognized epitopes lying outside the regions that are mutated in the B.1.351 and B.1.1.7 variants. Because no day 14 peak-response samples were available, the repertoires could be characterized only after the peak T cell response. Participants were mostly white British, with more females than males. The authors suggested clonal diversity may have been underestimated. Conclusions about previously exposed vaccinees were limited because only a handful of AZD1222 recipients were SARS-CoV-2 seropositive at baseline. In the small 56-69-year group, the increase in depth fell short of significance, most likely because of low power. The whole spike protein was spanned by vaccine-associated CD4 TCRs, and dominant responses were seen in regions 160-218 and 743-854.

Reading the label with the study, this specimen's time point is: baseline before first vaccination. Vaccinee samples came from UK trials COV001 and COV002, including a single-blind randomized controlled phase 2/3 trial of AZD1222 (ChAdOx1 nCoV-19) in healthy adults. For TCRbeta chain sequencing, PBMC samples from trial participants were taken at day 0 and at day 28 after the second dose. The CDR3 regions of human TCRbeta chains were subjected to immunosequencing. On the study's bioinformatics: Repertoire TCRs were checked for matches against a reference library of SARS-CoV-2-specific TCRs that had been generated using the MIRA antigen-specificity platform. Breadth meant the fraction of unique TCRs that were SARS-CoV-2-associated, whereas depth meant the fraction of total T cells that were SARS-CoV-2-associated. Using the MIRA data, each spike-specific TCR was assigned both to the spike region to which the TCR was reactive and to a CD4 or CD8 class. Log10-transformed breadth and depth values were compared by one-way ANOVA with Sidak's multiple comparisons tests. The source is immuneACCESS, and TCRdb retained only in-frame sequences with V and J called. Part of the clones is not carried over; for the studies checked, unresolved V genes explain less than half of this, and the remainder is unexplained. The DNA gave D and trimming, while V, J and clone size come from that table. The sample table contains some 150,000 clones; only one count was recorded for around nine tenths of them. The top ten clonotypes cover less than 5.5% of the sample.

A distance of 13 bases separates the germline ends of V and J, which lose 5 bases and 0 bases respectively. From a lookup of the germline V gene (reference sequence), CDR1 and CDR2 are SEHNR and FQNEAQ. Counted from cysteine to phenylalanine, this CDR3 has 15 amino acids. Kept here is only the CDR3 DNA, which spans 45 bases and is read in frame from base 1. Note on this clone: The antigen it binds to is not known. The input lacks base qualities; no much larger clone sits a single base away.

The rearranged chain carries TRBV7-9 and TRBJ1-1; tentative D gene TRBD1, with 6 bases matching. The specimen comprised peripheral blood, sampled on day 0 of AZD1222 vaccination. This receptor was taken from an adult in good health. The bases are TGTGCCAGCAGCCAGTACAGGGCAATGAACACTGAAGCTTTCTTT. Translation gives CASSQYRAMNTEAFF.